This T cell receptor beta chain was sequenced in a study of T cell responses to AZD1222 COVID-19 vaccine. Study-wide findings and caveats: Clonal diversity was possibly underestimated, and the donors were mostly white British, with more females. When two AZD1222 doses had been given, Spike-specific TCR breadth and depth rose. CD4 TCRs associated with vaccination spanned spike, dominating at 160-218 and 743-854. All repertoire sampling was performed exclusively after the peak T cell response.

For this clone: Its cognate antigen is unknown.

V lost 3 bases and J lost 0, with 9 bases in between. Germline CDR1 reads SGDLS; CDR2 reads YYNGEE. The CDR3 runs to 15 residues. Some clones are missing from TCRdb's copy, which holds only in-frame ones; the method was immunoSEQ multiplex PCR. In the table there are approximately 83,000 clones, about 90% of which are singletons. The V call is TRBV9, the J call TRBJ2-2; D is undetermined. Sequenced material: peripheral blood, taken on day 0 of MenACWY control vaccination. The receptor was derived from an adult in good health. The CDR3 nucleotides read TGTGCCAGCAGCGATCGCGGATCGAACACCGGGGAGCTGTTTTTT. The encoded protein is CASSDRGSNTGELFF.